The 21 T cell receptor beta chains reported below all come from one sample, sequenced in a study of T cells in Graves' hyperthyroidism and ophthalmopathy (dated by TCRdb to the late 2010s). Libraries came from multiplex PCR. Sequencing used an Illumina HiSeq 2000. The TCR beta CDR3 regions were amplified from RNA transcripts. For the first round of RT-PCR on the TCR CDR3, the HTBI primer set was used together with the Qiagen OneStep RT-PCR kit. The public reads were reanalyzed by TCRdb: fastp trimming at Q25, MiXCR alignment, in-frame beta chains only. A single entry per CDR3 protein holds the most common genes and DNA from its merged rows. For this sample there are 350,000 to 450,000 distinct CDR3 sequences; about 14% appear just once. Approximately 27% of the sample rests with the top ten. The sequenced material came from blood. The receptors stem from a man in his fifties or sixties with Graves' ophthalmopathy.

This chain connects TRBV19 to TRBJ2-7; D could derive from TRBD1 or TRBD2 (5 bases each). This CDR3 spans 15 amino acids. The germline CDR1 and CDR2 sequences are LNHDA and SQIVND (reference sequence). The V end was cut by 6 bases, the J end by 1 base, with 16 bases between. The CDR3 loop is CASSKDGTDSYEQYF. The CDR3 DNA sequence: TGTGCCAGTAGCAAAGACGGGACGGATTCCTACGAGCAGTACTTC.

This clonotype was seen at least ten times. This chain uses TRBV3-1 with TRBJ2-7; possibly TRBD2 for D (6 bases). Germline V CDR1 and CDR2: LGHDT, YNNKEL (reference sequence). Between the trimmed V and J ends, which lost 1 base and 6 bases, there was a span of 10 bases. This CDR3 spans 13 amino acids. DNA of the CDR3: TGTGCCAGCAGCCAAGCGGGAGCTGGCGAGCAGTACTTC. As protein: CASSQAGAGEQYF.

The CDR3 region has the DNA TGTGCCAGCAGATCTAGCGGGAGAGACTCCTACGAGCAGTACTTC. Its protein is CASRSSGRDSYEQYF. This sequence joins TRBV28 and TRBJ2-7; the match to TRBD2 covers 10 bases. The trim removed 6 bases at V and 0 bases at J, leaving 5 bases unmatched. There are 15 residues in the CDR3. CDR1 and CDR2 (germline): MDHEN, SYDVKM. Together with reference TRBV28 and TRBJ2-7, the CDR3 gives the full variable domain: DVKVTQSSRYLVKRTGEKVFLECVQDMDHENMFWYRQDPGLGLRLIYFSYDVKMKEKGDIPEGYSVSREKKERFSLILESASTNQTSMYLCASRSSGRDSYEQYFGPGTRLTVT.

On this clonotype: Since a much larger clone is just one base distant, this may be a read error. The chain combines TRBV3-1 with TRBJ1-1; the D gene is possibly TRBD1 (6 bases). Germline-derived CDR1 and CDR2 are LGHDT and YNNKEL (reference sequence). The CDR3 has 16 residues. V dropped 1 base and J dropped 4 bases, with 16 bases sitting between them. This CDR3 is CASSQGLTRGSTEAFF. The CDR3 coding sequence is TGTGCCAGCAGCCAAGGACTGACCAGGGGATCCACTGAAGCTTTCTTT.

In its sample, this clonotype was seen many times. The chain recombines TRBV6-1 with TRBJ2-7, with 10 bases lining up with TRBD2. After removal of 8 bases from V and 0 bases from J, the junction contained 10 bases not matched to a gene. CDR1 is MNHNS and CDR2 is SASEGT in the germline V gene. The CDR3 consists of 16 residues. This chain's CDR3 is CASGRTSGGYSYEQYF. CDR3 DNA: TGTGCCAGCGGAAGGACTAGCGGAGGCTACTCCTACGAGCAGTACTTC.

This clonotype has at least ten counts. The chain joins TRBV11-2 to TRBJ2-7; weak D call: TRBD2 (5 bases). The CDR3 covers 15 residues. Germline CDR1 SGHAT, CDR2 FQNNGV. The ends were cut back, 0 bases at V and 2 bases at J, with 11 bases in the middle. In nucleotides, the CDR3 is TGTGCCAGCAGCTTAGAGAGGGATGGGCCCTACGAGCAGTACTTC. Amino acid sequence: CASSLERDGPYEQYF.

This clonotype has ten or more counts. The chain carries TRBV20-1 and TRBJ2-1; 9 bases align to TRBD1. The germline V gene encodes CDR1 DFQATT and CDR2 SNEGSKA (reference sequence). This CDR3 has 12 residues. After removal of 5 bases from V and 6 bases from J, the junction contained 2 bases not matched to a gene. CDR3 residues: CSAPDRGNEQFF. The CDR3, as DNA: TGCAGTGCTCCGGACAGGGGCAATGAGCAGTTCTTC.

Only a few counts were recorded for this clonotype. This chain uses TRBV10-3 with TRBJ2-4; D may be TRBD1 (6 bases). Germline CDR1 and CDR2: ENHRY and SYGVKD. V was shortened by 3 bases and J by 6 bases, with 12 bases between the two germline ends. The CDR3 loop spans 14 amino acids. The CDR3 DNA sequence: TGTGCCATCAGTGAATCAGGACAGATAAACATTCAGTACTTC. Protein product: CAISESGQINIQYF.

This clonotype appeared many times. This chain connects TRBV3-1 to TRBJ2-5; the D gene could be TRBD1 or TRBD2 (6 bases each). Trimming took 7 bases from V and 4 from J, leaving 16 bases between them. Germline lookup yields CDR1 LGHDT and CDR2 YNNKEL (reference sequence). The CDR3 consists of 14 residues. The DNA for the CDR3 is TGTGCCAGCATCAACTCGGGGGCACGAGAGACCCAGTACTTC. As protein: CASINSGARETQYF.

Concerning this clonotype: A single base separates this from a much larger clone, so it may be a read error. The chain links TRBV29-1 to TRBJ2-1; 7 positions match TRBD2. The end of the DNA fits TRBJ2-7 better, so the J call may be wrong. Germline lookup yields CDR1 SQVTM and CDR2 ANQGSEA. The CDR3 contains 15 residues. The CDR3 loop reads CSVVRGGSSYNEQYF. In nucleotides, the CDR3 is TGCAGCGTTGTGAGAGGCGGGAGCTCCTACAATGAGCAGTACTTC.

This clonotype appeared many times. The rearrangement uses TRBV30 and TRBJ2-7; 9 bases match TRBD2. This CDR3 has 13 residues. V dropped 4 bases and J dropped 0; count of bases not matched to a gene: 1. Germline CDR1 reads GTSNPN; CDR2 reads SVGIG (reference sequence). CDR3 in amino acids: CAWISGSSYEQYF. The CDR3 DNA reads as TGTGCCTGGATTAGCGGGAGCTCCTACGAGCAGTACTTC.

This clonotype appeared many times. V usage is TRBV2 and J usage is TRBJ1-4; D not resolved. The CDR3 is 11 amino acids. Between the trimmed V and J ends, which lost 3 bases and 11 bases, there was a span of 7 bases. Germline V lookup: CDR1 SNHLY, CDR2 FYNNEI. CDR3 sequence reads: CASSDGGKLFF. DNA for the CDR3: TGTGCCAGCAGTGACGGCGGGAAACTGTTTTTT.

About this clonotype: This may arise from a read error, as a much more abundant clone is one base away. This chain uses TRBV3-1 with TRBJ1-2; the match to TRBD1 covers 8 bases. Germline-derived CDR1 and CDR2 are LGHDT and YNNKEL (reference sequence). The CDR3 is made up of 16 amino acids. Unmatched junction bases numbered 7, after V lost 0 bases and J lost 4 bases. The CDR3 bases are TGTGCCAGCAGCCAAGAGGCAGGGGGCGGCCTCTATGGCTACACCTTC. As protein: CASSQEAGGGLYGYTF.

This clonotype has ten or more counts. This chain links TRBV30 with TRBJ2-1; D remains ambiguous. Trimming stripped 3 bases from V and 6 bases from J, with 12 bases between. Germline CDR1 is GTSNPN and CDR2 is SVGIG (reference sequence). The CDR3 covers 13 residues. CDR3 loop: CAWSPGLVNEQFF. As DNA, the CDR3 is TGTGCCTGGAGCCCAGGTCTCGTCAATGAGCAGTTCTTC. The whole variable domain, filled in from reference TRBV30 and TRBJ2-1, reads SQTIHQWPATLVQPVGSPLSLECTVEGTSNPNLYWYRQAAGRGLQLLFYSVGIGQISSEVPQNLSASRPQDRQFILSSKKLLLSDSGFYLCAWSPGLVNEQFFGPGTRLTVL.

This clonotype has only one observation. This chain connects TRBV20-1 to TRBJ2-3; 9 bases align to TRBD2. CDR3 length: 14 residues. J was trimmed by 4 bases and V by 4 bases; bases with no gene match: 6. Germline loops: CDR1 DFQATT, CDR2 SNEGSKA (reference sequence). CDR3 DNA: TGCAGTGCTACCTTAGCGGGAGTGGCAGATACGCAGTATTTT. This sequence encodes CSATLAGVADTQYF.

The chain is built from TRBV4-1 and TRBJ1-5; possible D gene TRBD1, 6 bases. V lost 4 bases, J lost 0 bases, and 13 bases lay in between. This CDR3 is 16 amino acids long. Germline V gene lookup returns CDR1 MGHRA and CDR2 YSYEKL. The CDR3 sequence: CASSREQGDSNQPQHF. The DNA of the CDR3 is TGCGCCAGCAGCCGTGAACAGGGAGATAGCAATCAGCCCCAGCATTTT.

In its sample, this clonotype was seen many times. CDR3 sequence (DNA): TGCAGTGCTAGAGATCCAGGGGGCATCTATGGCTACACCTTC. Amino acid sequence: CSARDPGGIYGYTF. The chain combines TRBV20-1 with TRBJ1-2; 8 nucleotides align to TRBD1. Per the germline V gene, CDR1 is DFQATT and CDR2 is SNEGSKA (reference sequence). V lost 0 bases, J lost 4 bases, and 4 bases stayed unmatched. CDR3 length: 14 amino acids.

This clonotype was observed a handful of times. The chain carries TRBV5-1 and TRBJ2-5; a possible D gene is TRBD1 (6 bases). CDR1 and CDR2 from the germline V gene are SGHRS and YFSETQ. V lost 0 bases and J lost 5, with 11 bases in between. This CDR3 is built from 14 residues. CDR3 loop: CASSLAGVDETQYF. CDR3 DNA sequence: TGCGCCAGCAGCTTGGCAGGGGTGGATGAGACCCAGTACTTC.

The chain is built from TRBV5-1 and TRBJ2-3; TRBD2 matches at 12 bases. This CDR3 is built from 16 residues. V lost 4 bases to trimming and J lost 5 bases; unmatched junction nucleotides: 8. The germline CDR1 and CDR2 sequences are SGHRS and YFSETQ. CDR3: CASSLGLAGQVDTQYF. CDR3 DNA sequence: TGCGCCAGCAGCCTGGGACTAGCGGGTCAAGTAGATACGCAGTATTTT.

The table lists this clonotype with a few counts. This chain joins TRBV27 and TRBJ1-6, with D unclear. Trimming stripped 2 bases from V and 6 bases from J, with 11 bases between. Germline CDR1 MNHEY, CDR2 SMNVEV (reference sequence). The CDR3 has 15 amino acids. In DNA form, the CDR3 reads TGTGCCAGCAGTTTAGGTCGGGGATTTAATTCACCCCTCCACTTT. Translated: CASSLGRGFNSPLHF.

This clonotype was recorded many times. V is TRBV30 and J is TRBJ1-2; D gene unclear. The V gene lost 1 base and the J gene lost 6 bases, with 9 bases spanning the gap. This CDR3 has 12 residues. The V gene's germline CDR1 is GTSNPN and CDR2 SVGIG (reference sequence). The DNA for the CDR3 is TGTGCCTGGAGTGGCAGGCATAATGGCTACACCTTC. Translation gives CAWSGRHNGYTF.